This T cell receptor beta chain was sequenced in a study of blood T cell repertoires in COVID-19. The overall study: Acute and convalescent COVID-19 samples came from the United States, Italy and Spain.

Cohorts were assigned according to the clinical history that participants reported. For recovered donors of Cohort 3, there were two negative PCRs, clearance, or symptom resolution. Per the original methods: Amplification of reference gene primers provided the estimated nucleated cell counts. The method was immunoSEQ multiplex PCR; TCRdb's version includes in-frame clones alone and lacks a portion of them. V and J calls and clone size come straight from that table; D and trimming were deduced from the DNA. The table includes some 250,000 clones, 70% to 85% detected once. CDR1 and CDR2 from the germline V gene are LNHDA and SQIVND (reference sequence). Trimming at V came to 5 bases and at J to 6 bases, leaving 10 bases not matched to a gene. The CDR3 contains 14 residues.

The chain is built from TRBV19 and TRBJ2-7; TRBD1 matches at 7 bases. Specimen: PBMCs or T cells enriched from blood (not recorded which). This clonotype was sampled from a man aged 40-49 years who had recovered from COVID-19. DNA for the CDR3: TGTGCCAGTAGTCCGGGGACAGAACGGATCGAGCAGTACTTC. This codes for CASSPGTERIEQYF. Drawing the rest from reference TRBV19 and TRBJ2-7, the complete variable domain is DGGITQSPKYLFRKEGQNVTLSCEQNLNHDAMYWYRQDPGQGLRLIYYSQIVNDFQKGDIAEGYSVSREKKESFPLTVTSAQKNPTAFYLCASSPGTERIEQYFGPGTRLTVT.